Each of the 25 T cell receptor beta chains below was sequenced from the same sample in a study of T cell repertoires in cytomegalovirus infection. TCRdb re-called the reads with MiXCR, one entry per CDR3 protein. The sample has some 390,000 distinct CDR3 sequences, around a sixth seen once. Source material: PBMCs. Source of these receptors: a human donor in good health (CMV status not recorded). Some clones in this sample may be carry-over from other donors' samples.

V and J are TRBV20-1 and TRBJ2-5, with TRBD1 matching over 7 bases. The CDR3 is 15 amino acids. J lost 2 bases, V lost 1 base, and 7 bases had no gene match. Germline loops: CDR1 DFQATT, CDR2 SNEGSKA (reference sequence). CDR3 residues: CSARATGQIQETQYF. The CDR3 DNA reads TGCAGTGCTAGAGCAACGGGACAGATTCAAGAGACCCAGTACTTC.

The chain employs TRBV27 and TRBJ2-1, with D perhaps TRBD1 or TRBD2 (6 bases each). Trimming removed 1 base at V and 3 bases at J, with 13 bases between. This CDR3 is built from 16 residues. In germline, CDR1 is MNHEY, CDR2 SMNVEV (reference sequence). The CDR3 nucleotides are TGTGCCAGCAGTTTATTACCGGGGGCCATCTACAATGAGCAGTTCTTC. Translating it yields CASSLLPGAIYNEQFF.

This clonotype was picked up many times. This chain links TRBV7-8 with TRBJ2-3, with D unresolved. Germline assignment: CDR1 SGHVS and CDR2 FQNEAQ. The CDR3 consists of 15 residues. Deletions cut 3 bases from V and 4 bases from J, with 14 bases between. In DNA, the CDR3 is TGTGCCAGCAGCTTCCCCTGGAAGGGTCCAGATACGCAGTATTTT. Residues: CASSFPWKGPDTQYF.

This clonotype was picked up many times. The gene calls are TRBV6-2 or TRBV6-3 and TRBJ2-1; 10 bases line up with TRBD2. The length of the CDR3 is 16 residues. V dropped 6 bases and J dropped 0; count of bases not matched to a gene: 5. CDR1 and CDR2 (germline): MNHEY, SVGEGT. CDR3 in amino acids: CASRNSGGASYNEQFF. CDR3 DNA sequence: TGTGCCAGCAGAAACAGCGGGGGGGCCTCCTACAATGAGCAGTTCTTC.

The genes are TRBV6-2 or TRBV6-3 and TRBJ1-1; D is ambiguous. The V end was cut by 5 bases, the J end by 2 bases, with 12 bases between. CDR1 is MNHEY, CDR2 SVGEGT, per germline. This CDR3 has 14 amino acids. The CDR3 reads CASSRPGFNTEAFF. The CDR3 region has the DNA TGTGCCAGCAGTCGCCCGGGGTTTAACACTGAAGCTTTCTTT.

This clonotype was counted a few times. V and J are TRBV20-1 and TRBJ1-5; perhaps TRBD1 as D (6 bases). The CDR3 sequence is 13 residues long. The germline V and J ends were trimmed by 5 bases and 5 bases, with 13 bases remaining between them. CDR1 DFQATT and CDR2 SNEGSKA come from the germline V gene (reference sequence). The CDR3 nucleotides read TGCAGTGCTTCCACAGGGATCCATCAGCCCCAGCATTTT. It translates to CSASTGIHQPQHF.

CDR3 nucleotide sequence: TGTGCCAGCAGCGTAGCCAGGGACTCGGCCTATGGCTACACCTTC. Residues: CASSVARDSAYGYTF. The chain employs TRBV9 and TRBJ1-2; tentatively, D is TRBD1 (5 bases). V dropped 0 bases and J dropped 4 bases, with 13 bases sitting between them. In germline, CDR1 is SGDLS, CDR2 YYNGEE. The CDR3 has 15 residues.

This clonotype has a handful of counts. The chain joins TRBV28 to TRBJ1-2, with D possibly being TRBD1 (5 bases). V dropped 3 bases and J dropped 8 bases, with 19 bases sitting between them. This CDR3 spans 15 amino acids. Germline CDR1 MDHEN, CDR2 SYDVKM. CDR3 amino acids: CASSFLSSEEGGYTF. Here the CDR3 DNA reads TGTGCCAGCAGTTTCCTCAGTTCGGAGGAGGGGGGCTACACCTTC.

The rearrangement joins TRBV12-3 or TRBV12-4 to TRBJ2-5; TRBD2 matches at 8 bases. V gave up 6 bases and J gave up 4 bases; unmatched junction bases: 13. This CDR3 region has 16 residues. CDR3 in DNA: TGTGCCAGCAGAAAAGGGCTGCCGGGACTAGGAGAGACCCAGTACTTC. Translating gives CASRKGLPGLGETQYF.

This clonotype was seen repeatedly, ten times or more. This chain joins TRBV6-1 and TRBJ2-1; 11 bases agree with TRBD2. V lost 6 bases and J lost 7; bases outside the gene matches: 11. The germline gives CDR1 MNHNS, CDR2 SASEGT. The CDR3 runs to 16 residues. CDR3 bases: TGTGCCAGCAGGAAACGGACTAGCGGGCATTCGAATGAGCAGTTCTTC. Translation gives CASRKRTSGHSNEQFF.

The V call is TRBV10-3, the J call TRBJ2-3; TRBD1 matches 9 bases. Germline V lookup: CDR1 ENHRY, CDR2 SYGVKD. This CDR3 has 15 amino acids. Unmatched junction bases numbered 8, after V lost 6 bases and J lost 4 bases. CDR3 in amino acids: CAIRLGQGVSDTQYF. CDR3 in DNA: TGTGCCATCAGATTGGGACAGGGCGTTTCAGATACGCAGTATTTT.

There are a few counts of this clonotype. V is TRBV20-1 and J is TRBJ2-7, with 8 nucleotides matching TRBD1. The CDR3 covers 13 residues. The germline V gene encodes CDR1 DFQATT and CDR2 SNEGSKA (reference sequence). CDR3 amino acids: CSITTGAPYEQYF. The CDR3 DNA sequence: TGCAGCATAACGACAGGGGCACCCTACGAGCAGTACTTC.

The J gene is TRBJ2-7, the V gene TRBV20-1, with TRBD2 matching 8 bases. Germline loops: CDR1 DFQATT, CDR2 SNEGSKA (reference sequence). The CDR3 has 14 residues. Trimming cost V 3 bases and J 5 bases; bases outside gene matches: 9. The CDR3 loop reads CSASFREGQDEQYF. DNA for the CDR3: TGCAGTGCTAGTTTTCGGGAGGGCCAAGACGAGCAGTACTTC.

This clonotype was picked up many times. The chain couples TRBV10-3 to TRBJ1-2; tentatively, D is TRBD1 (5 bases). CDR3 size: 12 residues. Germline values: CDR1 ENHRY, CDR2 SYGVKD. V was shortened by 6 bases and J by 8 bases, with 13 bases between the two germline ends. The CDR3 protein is CAISAGLEGYTF. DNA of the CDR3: TGTGCCATCAGCGCAGGGCTGGAGGGCTACACCTTC.

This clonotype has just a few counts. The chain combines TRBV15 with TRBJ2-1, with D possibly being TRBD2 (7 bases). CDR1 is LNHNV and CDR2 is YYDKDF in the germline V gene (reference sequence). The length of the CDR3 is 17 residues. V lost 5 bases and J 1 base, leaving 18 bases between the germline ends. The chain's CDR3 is CATSLRGAGTSYNEQFF. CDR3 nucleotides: TGTGCCACCAGCCTCCGGGGGGCGGGGACTTCCTACAATGAGCAGTTCTTC.

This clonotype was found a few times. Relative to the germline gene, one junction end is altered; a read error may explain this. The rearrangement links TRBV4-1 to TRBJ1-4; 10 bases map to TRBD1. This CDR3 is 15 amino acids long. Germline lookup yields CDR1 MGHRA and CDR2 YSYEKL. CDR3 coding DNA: TGTGCCAGCAGCCTAAAGAGGGACAGGGGCGAAAAACTGTTTTTT. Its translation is CASSLKRDRGEKLFF.

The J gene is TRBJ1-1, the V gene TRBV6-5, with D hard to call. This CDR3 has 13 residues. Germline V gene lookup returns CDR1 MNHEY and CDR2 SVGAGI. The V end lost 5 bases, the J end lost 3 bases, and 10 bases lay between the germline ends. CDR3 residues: CASSPPGYTEAFF. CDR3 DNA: TGTGCCAGCAGTCCCCCCGGGTACACTGAAGCTTTCTTT.

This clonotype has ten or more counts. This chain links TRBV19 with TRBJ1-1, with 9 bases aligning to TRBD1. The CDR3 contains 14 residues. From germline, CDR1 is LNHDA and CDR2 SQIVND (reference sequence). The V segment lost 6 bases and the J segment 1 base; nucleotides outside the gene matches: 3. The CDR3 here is CASSGQGPNTEAFF. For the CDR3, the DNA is TGTGCCAGTAGCGGACAGGGGCCGAACACTGAAGCTTTCTTT.

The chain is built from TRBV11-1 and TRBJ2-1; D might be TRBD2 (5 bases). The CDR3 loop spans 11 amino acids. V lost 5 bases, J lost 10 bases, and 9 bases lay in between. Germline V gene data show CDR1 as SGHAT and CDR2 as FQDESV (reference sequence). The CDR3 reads CASSPLVEQFF. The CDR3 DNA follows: TGTGCCAGCAGCCCACTAGTGGAGCAGTTCTTC.

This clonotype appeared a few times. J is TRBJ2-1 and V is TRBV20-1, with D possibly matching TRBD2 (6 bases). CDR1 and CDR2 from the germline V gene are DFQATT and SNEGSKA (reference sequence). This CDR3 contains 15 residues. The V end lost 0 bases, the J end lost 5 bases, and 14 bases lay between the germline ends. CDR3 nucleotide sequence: TGCAGTGCTAGAGATTTACGGGAGAGGGACAATGAGCAGTTCTTC. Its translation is CSARDLRERDNEQFF.

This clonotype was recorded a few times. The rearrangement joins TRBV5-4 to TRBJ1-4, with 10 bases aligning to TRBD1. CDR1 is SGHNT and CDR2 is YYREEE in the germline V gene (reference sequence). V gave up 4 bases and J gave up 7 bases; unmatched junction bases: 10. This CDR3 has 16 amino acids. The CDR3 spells CASSDPARDRGEKLFF. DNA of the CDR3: TGTGCCAGCAGCGATCCCGCGAGGGACAGGGGTGAAAAACTGTTTTTT.

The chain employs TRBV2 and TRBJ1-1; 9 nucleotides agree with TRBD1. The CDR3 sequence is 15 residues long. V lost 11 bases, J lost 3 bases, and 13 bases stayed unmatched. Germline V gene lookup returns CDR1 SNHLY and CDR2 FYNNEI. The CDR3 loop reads CAGRPGTGKDTEAFF. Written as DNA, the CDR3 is TGTGCCGGACGACCCGGGACAGGGAAGGACACTGAAGCTTTCTTT.

The CDR3 region has the DNA TGCAGTGCCACCTTTGGGCGGGAGCTCACAGATACGCAGTATTTT. It is translated as CSATFGRELTDTQYF. The V and J genes are TRBV20-1 and TRBJ2-3, with 7 bases identical to TRBD2. Germline V CDR1 and CDR2: DFQATT, SNEGSKA (reference sequence). Trimming removed 6 bases from V and 2 bases from J; junction bases left unmatched: 11. The length of the CDR3 is 15 residues.

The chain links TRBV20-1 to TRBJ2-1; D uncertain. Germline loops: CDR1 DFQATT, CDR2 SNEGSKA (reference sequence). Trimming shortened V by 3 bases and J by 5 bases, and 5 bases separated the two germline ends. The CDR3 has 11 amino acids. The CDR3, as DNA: TGCAGTGCTAGTAAACACAATGAGCAGTTCTTC. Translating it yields CSASKHNEQFF.

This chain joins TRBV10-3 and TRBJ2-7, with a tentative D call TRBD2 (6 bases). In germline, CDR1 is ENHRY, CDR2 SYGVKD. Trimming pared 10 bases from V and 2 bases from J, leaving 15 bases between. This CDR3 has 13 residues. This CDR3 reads CATQEGPTYEQYF. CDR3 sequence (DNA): TGTGCCACCCAGGAGGGACCCACCTACGAGCAGTACTTC.